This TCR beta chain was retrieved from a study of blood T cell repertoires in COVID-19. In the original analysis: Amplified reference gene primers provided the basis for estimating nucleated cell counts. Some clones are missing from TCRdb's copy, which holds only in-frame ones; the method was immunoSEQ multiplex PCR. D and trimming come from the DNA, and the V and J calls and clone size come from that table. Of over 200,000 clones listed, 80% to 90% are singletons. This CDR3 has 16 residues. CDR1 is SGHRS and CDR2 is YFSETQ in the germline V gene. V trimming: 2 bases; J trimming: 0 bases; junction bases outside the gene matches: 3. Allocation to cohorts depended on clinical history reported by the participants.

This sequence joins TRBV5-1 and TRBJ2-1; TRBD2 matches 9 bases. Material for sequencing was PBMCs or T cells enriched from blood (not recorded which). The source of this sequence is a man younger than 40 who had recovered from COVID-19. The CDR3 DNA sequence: TGCGCCAGCAGCTTAGGCGGGGGGGACTCCTACAATGAGCAGTTCTTC. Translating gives CASSLGGGDSYNEQFF.